Below are 5 T cell receptor beta chains sequenced from a single sample in a study of blood T cells in healthy people across ages. A second PCR of 7 to 11 cycles used a sample-barcoded 5' primer and a J-beta primer mix. TCRdb passed the 5' RACE reads through MiXCR, listing each CDR3 protein once. The sample yields approximately 800,000 distinct CDR3 sequences, 53% seen once. The sample taken for sequencing was blood. The origin of the receptors is an older man in good health.

For this clonotype: Its ends do not fully match the called genes, so a read error is possible. The CDR3 region has the DNA TGTGCCAGCAGCAAAGACGTGCGGCATTACACCGGGGAGCTGTTTTTT. Its protein product is CASSKDVRHYTGELFF. This chain connects TRBV14 to TRBJ2-2; D unclear. This CDR3 has 16 amino acids. Germline V CDR1 and CDR2: SGHDN, FVKESK. Supplemented by reference TRBV14 and TRBJ2-2, the full variable domain reads EAGVTQFPSHSVIEKGQTVTLRCDPISGHDNLYWYRRVMGKEIKFLLHFVKESKQDESGMPNNRFLAERTGGTYSTLKVQPAELEDSGVYFCASSKDVRHYTGELFFGEGSRLTVL.

The V call is TRBV3-1, the J call TRBJ2-1, with TRBD2 matching 11 bases. Looked up from germline, CDR1 is LGHDT and CDR2 is YNNKEL (reference sequence). The J segment lost 9 bases and the V segment lost 3 bases, leaving 10 bases of the junction unmatched. This CDR3 contains 16 residues. The CDR3 region has the DNA TGTGCCAGCAGCCAGCGACTAGCGGGGATGTGGGGTGAGCAGTTCTTC. This codes for CASSQRLAGMWGEQFF.

This chain uses TRBV5-1 with TRBJ1-2; possibly TRBD1 for D (6 bases). Germline V gives CDR1 SGHRS, CDR2 YFSETQ. V lost 1 base and J lost 0, with 13 bases in between. This CDR3 spans 16 amino acids. The CDR3 nucleotides read TGCGCCAGCAGCTTGACCATCGCAGGGGCTAACTATGGCTACACCTTC. It encodes CASSLTIAGANYGYTF.

This sequence joins TRBV3-1 and TRBJ2-1, with TRBD2 matching 10 bases. Germline V gene lookup returns CDR1 LGHDT and CDR2 YNNKEL (reference sequence). The ends lost 4 bases at V and 3 bases at J; junction bases unmatched: 6. The CDR3 has 16 amino acids. The CDR3 DNA reads as TGTGCCAGCAGCCCCGGACTAGCGGCTATCTACAATGAGCAGTTCTTC. Translating it yields CASSPGLAAIYNEQFF.

This clonotype turned up a few times. The CDR3 region has the DNA TGTGCCAGCAGTTTATCCAGGGGCAGGGGGAGACCAGATACGCAGTATTTT. It encodes CASSLSRGRGRPDTQYF. The chain carries TRBV27 and TRBJ2-3; 7 bases are shared with TRBD1. J lost 4 bases, V lost 0 bases, and 10 bases had no gene match. Germline assignment: CDR1 MNHEY and CDR2 SMNVEV (reference sequence). The CDR3 spans 17 residues.